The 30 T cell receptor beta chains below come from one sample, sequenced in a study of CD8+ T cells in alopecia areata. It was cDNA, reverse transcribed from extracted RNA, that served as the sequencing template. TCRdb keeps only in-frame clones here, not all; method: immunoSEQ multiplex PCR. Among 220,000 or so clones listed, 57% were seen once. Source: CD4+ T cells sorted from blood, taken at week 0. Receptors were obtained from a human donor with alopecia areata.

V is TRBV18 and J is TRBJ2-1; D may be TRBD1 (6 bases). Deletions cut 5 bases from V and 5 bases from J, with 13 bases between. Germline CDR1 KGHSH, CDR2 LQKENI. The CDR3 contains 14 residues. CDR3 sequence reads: CASSSYGQNNEQFF. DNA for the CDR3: TGTGCCAGCTCATCGTACGGACAGAACAATGAGCAGTTCTTC.

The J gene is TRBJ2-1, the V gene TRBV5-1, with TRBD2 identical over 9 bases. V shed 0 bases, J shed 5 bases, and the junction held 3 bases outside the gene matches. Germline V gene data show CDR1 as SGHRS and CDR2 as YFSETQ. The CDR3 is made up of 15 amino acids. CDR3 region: CASSLGLAGNNEQFF. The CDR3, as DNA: TGCGCCAGCAGCTTGGGCCTAGCGGGAAACAATGAGCAGTTCTTC.

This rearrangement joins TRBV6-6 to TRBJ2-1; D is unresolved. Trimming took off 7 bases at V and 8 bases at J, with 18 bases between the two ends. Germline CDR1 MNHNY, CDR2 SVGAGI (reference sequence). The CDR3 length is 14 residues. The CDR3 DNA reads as TGTGCCAGCACCCTCGCAGTCAATTGGGATGAGCAGTTCTTC. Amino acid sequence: CASTLAVNWDEQFF.

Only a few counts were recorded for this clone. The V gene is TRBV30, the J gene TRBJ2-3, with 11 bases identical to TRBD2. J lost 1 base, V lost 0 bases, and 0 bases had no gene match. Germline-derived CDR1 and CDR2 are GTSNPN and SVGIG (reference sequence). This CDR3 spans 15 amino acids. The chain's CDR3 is CAWSVLAGGTDTQYF. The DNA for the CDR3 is TGTGCCTGGAGTGTACTAGCGGGGGGCACAGATACGCAGTATTTT.

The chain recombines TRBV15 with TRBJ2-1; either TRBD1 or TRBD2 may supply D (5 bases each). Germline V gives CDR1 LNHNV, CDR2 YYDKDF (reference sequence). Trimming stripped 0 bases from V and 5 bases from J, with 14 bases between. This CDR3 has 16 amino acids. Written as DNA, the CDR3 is TGTGCCACCAGCAGAGAGGCAGGGACCACTAACAATGAGCAGTTCTTC. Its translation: CATSREAGTTNNEQFF.

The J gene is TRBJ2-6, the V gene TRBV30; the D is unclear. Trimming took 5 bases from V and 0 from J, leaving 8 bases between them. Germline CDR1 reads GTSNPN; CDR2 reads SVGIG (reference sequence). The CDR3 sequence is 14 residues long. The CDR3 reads CAWSWASGANVLTF. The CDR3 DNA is TGTGCCTGGTCGTGGGCCTCTGGGGCCAACGTCCTGACTTTC.

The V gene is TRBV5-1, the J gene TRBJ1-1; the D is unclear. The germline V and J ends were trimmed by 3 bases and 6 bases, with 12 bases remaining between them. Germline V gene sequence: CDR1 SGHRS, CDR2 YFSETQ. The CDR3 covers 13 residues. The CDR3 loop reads CASSYSYSAEAFF. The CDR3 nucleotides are TGCGCCAGCAGCTACTCCTACTCAGCTGAAGCTTTCTTT.

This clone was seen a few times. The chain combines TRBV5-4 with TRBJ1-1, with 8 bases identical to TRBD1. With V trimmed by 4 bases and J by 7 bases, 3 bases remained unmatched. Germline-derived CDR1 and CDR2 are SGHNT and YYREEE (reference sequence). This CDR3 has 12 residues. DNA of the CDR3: TGTGCCAGCAGCCAGACAGGGGATGAAGCTTTCTTT. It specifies CASSQTGDEAFF.

CDR3 coding DNA: TGTGCCAGCAAACGACAGGGGGCTTTGACAGATACGCAGTATTTT. Amino acids: CASKRQGALTDTQYF. The chain employs TRBV2 and TRBJ2-3; 10 bases match TRBD1. The length of the CDR3 is 15 residues. The V segment lost 7 bases and the J segment 3 bases; nucleotides outside the gene matches: 7. CDR1 and CDR2 from the germline V gene are SNHLY and FYNNEI.

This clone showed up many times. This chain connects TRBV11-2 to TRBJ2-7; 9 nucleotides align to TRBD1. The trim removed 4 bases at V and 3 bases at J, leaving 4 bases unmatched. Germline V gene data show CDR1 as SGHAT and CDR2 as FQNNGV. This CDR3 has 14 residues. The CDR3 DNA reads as TGTGCCAGCAGCTGGACAGGGGTCAGCTACGAGCAGTACTTC. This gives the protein CASSWTGVSYEQYF.

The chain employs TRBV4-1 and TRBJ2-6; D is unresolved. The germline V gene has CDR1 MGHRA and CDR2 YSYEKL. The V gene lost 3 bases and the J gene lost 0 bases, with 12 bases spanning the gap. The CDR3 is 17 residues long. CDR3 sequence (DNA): TGCGCCAGCAGCCAGGACCGGATTGGCTCTGGGGCCAACGTCCTGACTTTC. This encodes CASSQDRIGSGANVLTF.

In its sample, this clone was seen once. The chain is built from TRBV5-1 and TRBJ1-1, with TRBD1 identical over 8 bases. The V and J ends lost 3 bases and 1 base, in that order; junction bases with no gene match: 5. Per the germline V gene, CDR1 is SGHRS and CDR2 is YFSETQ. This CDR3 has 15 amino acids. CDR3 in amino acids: CASSWDRSWNTEAFF. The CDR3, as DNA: TGCGCCAGCAGCTGGGACAGGTCTTGGAACACTGAAGCTTTCTTT.

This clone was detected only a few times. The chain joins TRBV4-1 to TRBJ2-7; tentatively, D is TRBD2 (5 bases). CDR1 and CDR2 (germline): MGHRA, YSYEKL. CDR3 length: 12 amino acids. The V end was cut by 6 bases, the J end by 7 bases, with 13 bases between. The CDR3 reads CASSRLNKEQYF. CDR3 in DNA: TGCGCCAGCAGTCGACTAAACAAGGAGCAGTACTTC.

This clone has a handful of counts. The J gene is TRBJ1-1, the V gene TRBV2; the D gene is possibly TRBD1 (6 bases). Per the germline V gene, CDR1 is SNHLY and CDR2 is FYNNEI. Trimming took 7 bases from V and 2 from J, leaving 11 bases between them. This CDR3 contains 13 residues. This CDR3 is CASIRDTNTEAFF. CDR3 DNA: TGTGCCAGCATCCGGGACACTAACACTGAAGCTTTCTTT. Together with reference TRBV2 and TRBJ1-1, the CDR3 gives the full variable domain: EPEVTQTPSHQVTQMGQEVILRCVPISNHLYFYWYRQILGQKVEFLVSFYNNEISEKSEIFDDQFSVERPDGSNFTLKIRSTKLEDSAMYFCASIRDTNTEAFFGQGTRLTVV.

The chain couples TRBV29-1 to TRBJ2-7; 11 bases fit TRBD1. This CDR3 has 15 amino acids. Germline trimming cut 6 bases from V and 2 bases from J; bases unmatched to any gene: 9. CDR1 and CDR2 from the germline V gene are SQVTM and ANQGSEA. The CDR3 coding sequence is TGCAGCGTCTTGACCGGGACAGGGGGGGCCTACGAGCAGTACTTC. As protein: CSVLTGTGGAYEQYF.

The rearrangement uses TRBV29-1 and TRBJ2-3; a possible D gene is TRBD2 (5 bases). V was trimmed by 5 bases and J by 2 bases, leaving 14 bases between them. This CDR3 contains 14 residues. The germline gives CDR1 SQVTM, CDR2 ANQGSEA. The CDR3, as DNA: TGCAGCGTTAAACCCAGGCTAGCCACAGATACGCAGTATTTT. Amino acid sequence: CSVKPRLATDTQYF.

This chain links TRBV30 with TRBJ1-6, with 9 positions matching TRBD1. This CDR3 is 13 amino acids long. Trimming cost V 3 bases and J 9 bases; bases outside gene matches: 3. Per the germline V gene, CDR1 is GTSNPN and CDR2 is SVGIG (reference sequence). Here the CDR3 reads CAWRDRGGSPLHF. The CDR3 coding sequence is TGTGCCTGGAGGGACAGGGGCGGTTCACCCCTCCACTTT. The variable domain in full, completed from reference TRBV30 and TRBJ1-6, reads SQTIHQWPATLVQPVGSPLSLECTVEGTSNPNLYWYRQAAGRGLQLLFYSVGIGQISSEVPQNLSASRPQDRQFILSSKKLLLSDSGFYLCAWRDRGGSPLHFGNGTRLTVT.

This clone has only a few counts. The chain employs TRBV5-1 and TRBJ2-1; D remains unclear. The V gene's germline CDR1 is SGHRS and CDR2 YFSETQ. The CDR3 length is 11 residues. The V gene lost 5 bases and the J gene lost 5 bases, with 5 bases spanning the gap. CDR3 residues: CASRADNEQFF. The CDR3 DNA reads TGCGCCAGCAGGGCTGACAATGAGCAGTTCTTC.

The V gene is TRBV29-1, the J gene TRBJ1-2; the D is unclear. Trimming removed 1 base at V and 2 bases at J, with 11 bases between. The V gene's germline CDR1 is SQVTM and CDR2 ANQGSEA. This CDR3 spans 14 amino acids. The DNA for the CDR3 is TGCAGCGTTGAAGGGAGACTTCACAACTATGGCTACACCTTC. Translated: CSVEGRLHNYGYTF.

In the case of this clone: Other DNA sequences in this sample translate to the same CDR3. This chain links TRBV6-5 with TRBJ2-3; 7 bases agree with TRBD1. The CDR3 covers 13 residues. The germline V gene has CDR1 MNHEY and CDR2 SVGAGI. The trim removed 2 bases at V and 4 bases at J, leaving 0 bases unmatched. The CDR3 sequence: CASSYQGADTQYF. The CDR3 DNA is TGTGCCAGCAGTTACCAGGGGGCAGATACGCAGTATTTT.

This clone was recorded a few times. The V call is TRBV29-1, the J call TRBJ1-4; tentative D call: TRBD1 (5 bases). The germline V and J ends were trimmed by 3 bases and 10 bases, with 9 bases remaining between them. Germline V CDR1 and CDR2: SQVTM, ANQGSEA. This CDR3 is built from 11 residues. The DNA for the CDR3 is TGCAGCGTTGAGGGACGGGGAAAACTGTTTTTT. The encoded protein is CSVEGRGKLFF.

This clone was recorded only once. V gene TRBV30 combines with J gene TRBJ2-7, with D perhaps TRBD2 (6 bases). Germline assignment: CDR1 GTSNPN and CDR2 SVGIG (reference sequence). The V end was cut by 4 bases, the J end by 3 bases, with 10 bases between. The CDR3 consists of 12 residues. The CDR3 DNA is TGTGCCTGGAAAGGTAGCGGCTACGAGCAGTACTTC. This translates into CAWKGSGYEQYF.

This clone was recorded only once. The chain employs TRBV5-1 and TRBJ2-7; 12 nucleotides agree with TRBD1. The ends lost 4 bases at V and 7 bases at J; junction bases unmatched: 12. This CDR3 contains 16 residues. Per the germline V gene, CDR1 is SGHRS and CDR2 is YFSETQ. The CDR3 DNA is TGCGCCAGCAGCCTTTGGATGGGACAGGGGGCTCGGGAGCAGTACTTC. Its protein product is CASSLWMGQGAREQYF.

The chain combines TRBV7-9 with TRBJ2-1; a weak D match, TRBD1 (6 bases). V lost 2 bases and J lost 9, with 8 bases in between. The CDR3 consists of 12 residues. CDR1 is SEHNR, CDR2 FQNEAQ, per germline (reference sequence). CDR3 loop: CASSLTGIEQFF. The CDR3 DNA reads TGTGCCAGCAGCTTAACAGGGATTGAGCAGTTCTTC.

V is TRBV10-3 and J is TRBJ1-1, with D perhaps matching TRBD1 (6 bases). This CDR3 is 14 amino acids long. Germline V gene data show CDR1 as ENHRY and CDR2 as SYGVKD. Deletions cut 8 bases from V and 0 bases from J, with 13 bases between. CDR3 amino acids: CAIGQTGMNTEAFF. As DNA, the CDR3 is TGTGCCATCGGGCAGACAGGCATGAACACTGAAGCTTTCTTT.

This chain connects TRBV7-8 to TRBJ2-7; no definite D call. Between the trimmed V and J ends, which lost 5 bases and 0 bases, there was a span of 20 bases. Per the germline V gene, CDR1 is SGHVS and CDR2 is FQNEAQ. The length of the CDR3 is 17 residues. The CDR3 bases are TGTGCCAGCAGCCCCCGTCCCAGAACAGAGACCTCCTACGAGCAGTACTTC. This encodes CASSPRPRTETSYEQYF.

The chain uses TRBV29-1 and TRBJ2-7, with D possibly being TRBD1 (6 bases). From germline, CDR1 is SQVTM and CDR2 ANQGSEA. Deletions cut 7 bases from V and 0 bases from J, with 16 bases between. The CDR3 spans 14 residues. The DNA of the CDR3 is TGCAGCGCTTCAGGGGCGGCGACCTCCTACGAGCAGTACTTC. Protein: CSASGAATSYEQYF.

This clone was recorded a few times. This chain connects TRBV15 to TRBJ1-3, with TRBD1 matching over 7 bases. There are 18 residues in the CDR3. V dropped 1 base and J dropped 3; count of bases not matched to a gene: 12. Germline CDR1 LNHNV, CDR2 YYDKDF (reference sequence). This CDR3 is CATSRGMLQGPNGNTIYF. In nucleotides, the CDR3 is TGTGCCACCAGCAGAGGCATGCTACAGGGGCCAAATGGAAACACCATATATTTT.

This chain's CDR3 is CATTRGGEQYF. DNA of the CDR3: TGTGCCACCACGCGTGGCGGAGAGCAGTACTTC. The rearrangement joins TRBV6-5 to TRBJ2-5; D is undetermined. V was cut by 10 bases and J by 11 bases, with 17 bases left in between. This CDR3 has 11 residues. Germline V gives CDR1 MNHEY, CDR2 SVGAGI.

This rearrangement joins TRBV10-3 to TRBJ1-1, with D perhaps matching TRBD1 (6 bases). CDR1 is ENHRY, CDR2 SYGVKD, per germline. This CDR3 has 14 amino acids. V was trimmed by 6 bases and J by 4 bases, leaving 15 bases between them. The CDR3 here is CAIRGRPGVTEAFF. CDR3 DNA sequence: TGTGCCATCAGAGGACGGCCAGGGGTCACTGAAGCTTTCTTT.